This TCR beta chain was recorded in a study of cytomegalovirus exposure and HLA in healthy donors. Study-wide results and limits: HLA alleles were associated with roughly 15,000 TCR beta sequences in a later analysis at 0.05 false discovery rate. Sequencing artifact likely explains a cluster of highly shared sequence variants.

Vbeta (60) and Jbeta (13) primers were used in the PCR. The protocol was immunoSEQ multiplex PCR, while the TCRdb copy is restricted to in-frame clones and leaves out a portion. The sample includes about 180,000 clones, about 82% of them seen just once. CDR3 length: 16 amino acids. Between the trimmed V and J ends, which lost 3 bases and 1 base, there was a span of 15 bases. Germline CDR1 and CDR2: MDHEN and SYDVKM. Turning to this clone: Its cognate antigen is unknown.

The TCR comes from a man younger than 30 in good health and CMV-seronegative. The sequenced sample was PBMCs. The chain uses TRBV28 and TRBJ1-1; possible D gene TRBD1, 6 bases. The CDR3 is CASSFPGQASNTEAFF. DNA for the CDR3: TGTGCCAGCAGTTTTCCGGGACAAGCTTCGAACACTGAAGCTTTCTTT.